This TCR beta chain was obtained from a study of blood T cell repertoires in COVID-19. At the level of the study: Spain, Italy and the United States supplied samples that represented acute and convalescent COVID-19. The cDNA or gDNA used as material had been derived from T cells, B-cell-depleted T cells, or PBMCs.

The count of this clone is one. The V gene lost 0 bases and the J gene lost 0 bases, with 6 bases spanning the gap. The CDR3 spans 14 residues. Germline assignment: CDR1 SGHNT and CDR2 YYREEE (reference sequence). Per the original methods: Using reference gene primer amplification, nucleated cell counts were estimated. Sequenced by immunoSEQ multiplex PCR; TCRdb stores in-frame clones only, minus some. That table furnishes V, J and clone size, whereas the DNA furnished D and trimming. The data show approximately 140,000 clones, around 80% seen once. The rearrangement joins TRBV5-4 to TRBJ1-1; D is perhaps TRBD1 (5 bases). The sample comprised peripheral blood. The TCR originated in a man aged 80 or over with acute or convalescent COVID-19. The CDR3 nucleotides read TGTGCCAGCAGCTTGGGCAGGGTGAACACTGAAGCTTTCTTT. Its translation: CASSLGRVNTEAFF.